This TCR beta chain was sequenced in a study of OX40 agonist ivuxolimab in advanced cancers. In terms of the full investigation: Ivuxolimab was an agonistic, fully human IgG2 monoclonal antibody directed against OX40 (CD134), a costimulatory receptor. Intravenous ivuxolimab was administered to patients every 2 weeks at six dose levels: 0.01, 0.1, 0.3, 1.5, 3 and 10 mg/kg. Of the approximately 50 dose-escalation patients, hepatocellular carcinoma was present in 19, melanoma in approximately 15, renal cell carcinoma in 9 and head and neck cancer in 9. In the dose-escalation cohort, 82.7% of patients were male, and the mean age was approximately 60 years, with a range of roughly 20 to 80. Prior anti-PD-1, anti-PD-L1 or anti-CTLA-4 therapy was permitted, and approximately 42% of dose-escalation patients had received checkpoint inhibitors. Partial responses occurred in three dose-escalation patients, of whom one had hepatocellular carcinoma and two had cutaneous melanoma. The purpose of peripheral TCRbeta sequencing was to test whether ivuxolimab changed TCR sequence diversity and led to clonal T-cell expansion. The monotherapy dose-escalation portion (N of about 50 patients) of the phase I ivuxolimab trial is reported in the paper.

Summary of the overall study and its limitations: In partial responders in the 0.1-3.0 mg/kg groups, normalized peripheral clonal expansion was found to be among the lowest, especially among CD8+ T cells. Antigen specificity was not determined for the clonally expanded peripheral T cells. After ivuxolimab, CD8+ T cells had more expanded clones than CD4+ T cells on average. Low levels of normalized T-cell clonal expansion were also seen in some nonresponding patients. Clonal expansion of both CD4+ and CD8+ blood T cells was observed from baseline to week 6 at doses 0.1 to 3.0 mg/kg.

To sequence the TCRbeta CDR3 region, genomic DNA was isolated from the sorted cells. The immunoSEQ Assay was used for sequencing of TCRbeta CDR3 regions. TCRdb carries this immuneACCESS record with in-frame sequences only. Its versions omit some clonotypes, under half of them owing to an unresolved V gene in the studies checked, with the rest unexplained. This sample comprises tens of thousands of clones, 70% to 85% of them detected only once. The ten biggest clones cover 3% to 4.5% of the sample. Note on this clone: What this receptor recognizes is not known. Per-base quality was not reported, and no clone a single base away is much larger than it.

At the junction V is shortened by 2 bases and J by 4 bases, with 10 bases in between. The CDR3 runs 14 amino acids, cysteine and phenylalanine included. Just the 42-base CDR3 DNA is kept, in frame starting at base 1. According to the germline V gene, CDR1 reads SNHLY and CDR2 reads FYNNEI. The trial excluded patients who had a history of autoimmune disease or who were on systemic immunosuppression. Peripheral blood for TCR sequencing was collected from all dose cohorts at baseline, on cycle 4 day 1, and on cycle 7 day 1. The samples were drawn from a first-in-human, open-label, multicenter phase I dose-escalation trial of ivuxolimab. The trial enrolled adults with locally advanced or metastatic head and neck squamous cell, hepatocellular, melanoma or renal cell carcinoma. Before TCR sequencing, CD4+ T cells and CD8+ T cells from peripheral blood were sorted into separate populations.

The chain couples TRBV2 to TRBJ2-3; the D match is possibly TRBD1 or TRBD2, with 5 bases aligned in each. Source: CD4+ or CD8+ T cells sorted from blood, taken in a trial of the OX40 agonist ivuxolimab. This sequence was found in an adult with an advanced solid tumor such as melanoma, head and neck, liver or kidney cancer. The nucleotide sequence is given as TGTGCCAGCAGTGAAATCCAGGGAGCAGATACGCAGTATTTT. It encodes CASSEIQGADTQYF.